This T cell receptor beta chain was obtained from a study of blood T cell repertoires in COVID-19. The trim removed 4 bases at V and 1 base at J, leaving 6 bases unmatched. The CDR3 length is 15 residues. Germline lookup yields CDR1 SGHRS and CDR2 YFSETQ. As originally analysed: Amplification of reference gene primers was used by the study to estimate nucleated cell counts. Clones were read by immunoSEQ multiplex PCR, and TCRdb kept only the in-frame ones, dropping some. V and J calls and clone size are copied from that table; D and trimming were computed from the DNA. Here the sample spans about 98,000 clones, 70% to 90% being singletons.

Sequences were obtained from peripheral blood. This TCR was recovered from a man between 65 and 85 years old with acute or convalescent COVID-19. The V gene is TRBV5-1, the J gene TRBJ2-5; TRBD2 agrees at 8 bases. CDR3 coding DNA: TGCGCCAGCAGCGGTGGACTAGCCGCCCAAGAGACCCAGTACTTC. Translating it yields CASSGGLAAQETQYF.